These 5 T cell receptor beta chains came from one sample sequenced in a study of Ad26.COV2.S vaccination and SARS-CoV-2 variants. Documented treatment: about 20 received Ad26.COV2.S at low or high dose, single or two shots; roughly 5 received placebo; per-sample allocation not given. Day 63 after the first vaccine or placebo injection was the time point for sampling. The data were produced by immunoSEQ multiplex PCR, yet TCRdb's version contains in-frame clones alone and is incomplete. Seen here are hundreds of thousands of clones, around 87% observed once, and the top ten hold about 3%. The specimen was peripheral blood, collected in a trial of Ad26.COV2.S vaccine versus placebo. The receptor source for this set is a person aged 18-60 years who received the Ad26.COV2.S COVID-19 vaccine or a placebo.

Regarding this clone: The sample carries other DNA sequences with the same CDR3. CDR3 DNA sequence: TGTGCCAGTAGTATATACACTGAAGCTTTCTTT. Protein product: CASSIYTEAFF. The chain links TRBV19 to TRBJ1-1; D ambiguous. The CDR3 spans 11 residues. Trimming took off 2 bases at V and 3 bases at J, with 1 base between the two ends. The germline V gene encodes CDR1 LNHDA and CDR2 SQIVND (reference sequence). Drawing the rest from reference TRBV19 and TRBJ1-1, the complete variable domain is DGGITQSPKYLFRKEGQNVTLSCEQNLNHDAMYWYRQDPGQGLRLIYYSQIVNDFQKGDIAEGYSVSREKKESFPLTVTSAQKNPTAFYLCASSIYTEAFFGQGTRLTVV.

The sample holds a few counts of this clone. The V gene is TRBV5-4, the J gene TRBJ1-1, with 7 positions matching TRBD1. The CDR3 loop spans 12 amino acids. From germline, CDR1 is SGHNT and CDR2 YYREEE (reference sequence). Trimming at V came to 3 bases and at J to 6 bases, leaving 2 bases not matched to a gene. The CDR3, as DNA: TGTGCCAGCAGCTGGGGGACAGCTGAAGCTTTCTTT. Amino acids: CASSWGTAEAFF.

CDR3 in DNA: TGTGCCAGCAGCAGTGTCGGACAGGAAGCCCTGGAGGTGGACTATGGCTACACCTTC. This gives the protein CASSSVGQEALEVDYGYTF. The chain is built from TRBV21-1 and TRBJ1-2; TRBD1 is the table's D call, not checked against the DNA. TRBV21-1 is described as a pseudogene. The CDR3 consists of 19 residues.

J is TRBJ2-1 and V is TRBV5-8; D is undetermined. The CDR3 is 15 amino acids. Germline V lookup: CDR1 SGHTS, CDR2 YDEGEE. V lost 4 bases and J 0 bases, leaving 11 bases between the germline ends. The CDR3, as DNA: TGTGCCAGCAGCCCCGAAGCTGTCTCCTACAATGAGCAGTTCTTC. Its protein product is CASSPEAVSYNEQFF.

The CDR3 DNA reads as TGTGCCAGCAGTGACGCCCGACAGGAGCGTTCCTACGAGCAGTACTTC. Translation: CASSDARQERSYEQYF. This rearrangement joins TRBV27 to TRBJ2-7; D may be TRBD1 (6 bases). The CDR3 extends over 16 amino acids. Germline V gene lookup returns CDR1 MNHEY and CDR2 SMNVEV (reference sequence). V was clipped by 5 bases and J by 1 base, with 18 bases between them.